The subject of this entry is one TCR beta chain. Its recognized antigen is unknown. One base away there is no much larger clone; base qualities are not given. Measured from the cysteine to the phenylalanine, the CDR3 is 14 residues long. The read is trimmed to its CDR3 DNA, 42 bases read in frame from base 1. V drops 6 bases and J drops 6 bases, leaving 18 bases in between. The germline V gene specifies SQVTM as CDR1 and ANQGSEA as CDR2. The sample is drawn from a study of cytomegalovirus exposure and HLA in healthy donors (dated 2017 in TCRdb). Describing the broader study: In an earlier analysis of some 610 of the donors, 276 Gb of sequence data and roughly 100 million unique TCR beta sequences from roughly 200 million T cells were reported. To decide whether each TCR beta V gene segment behaved as functional or pseudogenic, an earlier analysis of approximately 620 of the donors relied on high-throughput TCR beta sequencing. To predict cytomegalovirus infection status, the study brought together high-throughput TCR immunosequencing, statistical association of individual TCRs with disease status, and machine learning. Roughly 5 DR-DQ haplotypes were handled as single units for association and clustering, since linkage in the cohort was strong. A later analysis re-examined previously published TCR beta repertoires from just over 650 donors and added high-resolution HLA genotyping to investigate patterns of TCR occurrence. Using immunosequencing, the study profiled T cell repertoires from 500 to 800 subjects and related those repertoires to cytomegalovirus serostatus. Across some 400 genotyped donors of the cohort, an average of roughly 200,000 unique TCR beta nucleotide sequences per donor were sequenced, and approximately 19% of those sequences were non-productive. An early release that covered about 640 HLA-typed donors contained around 330 gigabases of sequencing data and tens of millions of unique TCR sequences. Rather than drawing on any new phenotypic data, the later analysis identified candidate immune exposures from TCR beta sequences and the way those sequences occurred across donors. A separate validation cohort of over a hundred different subjects was used in addition to the roughly 670-subject first cohort. Of the approximately 370 genotyped donors, more than 75% were placed in the genetic ancestry cluster associated with self-reported Caucasian donors. In a later genetic analysis, genome-wide SNP genotypes for about three fifths of the roughly 670 donors were used, and that subset was treated as a discovery cohort. HLA typing included class I and class II loci at four-digit resolution. Typing coverage differed by locus: A, B, C, DRB1 and DQB1 were typed in about 620-630 donors, DQA1 in about 510, DPA1 in around 580, and DPB1 in roughly 470. Donor age, sex, ethnicity and CMV serostatus were collected together with the repertoire data. The study aimed to test whether signatures of past pathogen exposure could be identified by cataloging public T cell receptors. Every discovery cohort repertoire had been produced on one sequencing platform. Beyond this particular receptor, the publication reports: The classifier was reported to diagnose cytomegalovirus status with high specificity and sensitivity in both the original and validation cohorts. Because the 87-base-pair reads could not distinguish some IMGT-functional V segments, including TRBV6-2 and TRBV6-3, those segments were excluded. Because some donors lacked HLA typing at each locus, the association tests relied only on the typed subset. In the study, some 160 TCR beta chains were listed as associated with cytomegalovirus. When HLA alleles, especially DR and DQ, strongly co-occurred, TCR associations were difficult to assign to individual alleles. Because counts were too low, roughly 17 rarely observed V segments, including chromosome 9 orphons, were left out of the earlier analysis of roughly 600 of the donors. The cohort was sequenced for TCR beta chains only, and without alpha or paired-chain data the features that could be detected were limited. Linkage disequilibrium might explain the correlated functional status among segregating V segments, but an unknown experimental factor could not be excluded. In an earlier analysis of over 550 of the donors, most TCR beta V segments were observed in productive rearrangements about 87% or about 30% of the time, broadly matching IMGT annotations. In a later genetic analysis, a missense DCLRE1C variant was associated with V-gene and J-gene trimming of TCR beta chains, and the association was replicated in an independent cohort. Across donors, most TCR sequences were observed very rarely, whereas some public TCRs were present in many individuals. Most CMV-associated TCR beta chains appeared to be HLA-restricted in a later analysis, and the HLA associations seemed to be driven largely by CMV exposure. According to a later genetic analysis, donors in an Asian-associated ancestry cluster had fewer N-insertions in productive TCRs than the approximately 650-donor mean. In a later analysis, several top co-occurrence clusters were reported to appear linked to parvovirus B19, influenza, CMV and Epstein-Barr virus. A further reported finding was that TCR beta sequences accurately predicted the HLA-A and HLA-B alleles for most subjects in the first cohort. In a later analysis, TCR association rates were found to vary across HLA loci, with the most associated TCRs seen for DRB1 alleles and the fewest for HLA-C alleles. A later analysis associated 16,951 TCR beta sequences with specific HLA alleles at a false discovery rate of 0.05. Sequencing depth was assumed to be roughly uniform across donors in the presence/absence analyses, though that assumption may not hold. According to the authors, the approach could potentially be generalized to other disease states and immunological phenotypes. CMV serostatus was the only immune exposure information available for the cohort. The sequencing pipeline was judged likely to have produced a cluster of highly shared sequence variants as a technical artifact. A few of the identified cytomegalovirus-associated TCR beta chains were confirmed in vitro to be specific for cytomegalovirus antigens. In a later analysis, HLA-associated TCR beta chains showed more clonal expansion and lower generation probabilities than non-associated chains that were equally common.

The cohort comprised some 680 healthy bone marrow donors. At the time of sampling, every cohort member was nominally healthy, though immune exposures that went unrecorded were likely present. The donor tested CMV seronegative, placing the donor among the roughly 400 seronegative members of the cohort. A peripheral blood sample was collected from each donor, and TCR beta sequencing was performed on peripheral blood mononuclear cells. Genomic DNA extraction from the blood cell samples was performed with the Qiagen DNeasy Blood Extraction Kit. The library was prepared using the immunoSEQ multiplex PCR assay. A mixture of 60 forward primers for TCR Vbeta segments and 13 reverse primers for TCR Jbeta segments was used in the multiplex PCR. Amplification of the CDR3 region of rearranged TCR beta genes was performed with a multiplex PCR assay on genomic DNA. The amplified TCR beta libraries were sequenced on the Illumina HiSeq System as 87-base-pair reads. The original methods were these. A later analysis tallied tens of millions of unique TCR beta chains across the 666 repertoires, and about 12 million of those chains were shared by two or more donors. Raw reads were error-corrected and collapsed into unique sequences with a nearest-neighbor algorithm that merged closely related sequences to remove PCR and sequencing errors. To assign V, D and J gene segments, CDR3 sequences were aligned to IMGT reference sequences. For a sequence to be retained, a match of at least six nucleotides was required to both a V gene segment and a J gene segment. A rearrangement counted as productive if the CDR3 had no stop codons and remained in frame with V and J, and every other rearrangement counted as non-productive. Following IMGT convention, CDR3 was defined as the stretch from the second conserved V-encoded cysteine up to the conserved J-encoded phenylalanine. Sequences without an unambiguous match to a single V gene segment were excluded from the earlier analysis of 587 of the donors. An earlier analysis of about 590 of the donors classified V segments as functional when productive rearrangements were above 56.7% and as segregating when the standard deviation between donors was above 5%. To diagnose cytomegalovirus status from the catalog of TCR beta chain sequences, a statistical classification framework was built. A later analysis assigned V and J genes by comparing TCR nucleotide sequences with IMGT/GENE-DB human TR gene sequences. The TCRdist pipeline was used in a later analysis to assign CDR3 sequences and most-parsimonious VDJ recombination scenarios. In a later analysis, each TCR beta chain was defined by its CDR3 amino acid sequence together with its V-gene family, and reads lacking a unique V-gene family were excluded. In a later analysis, 450 to 600 highly shared, low-generation-probability nucleotide sequences were removed to address suspected cross-contamination and a sequencing artifact. A later analysis calculated a clonal expansion index for each public chain from normalized within-repertoire ranks of inferred template counts. In a later analysis, generation probabilities were computed with a VDJ recombination model fitted to out-of-frame rearrangements, and the resulting probabilities were checked against IGoR. In a later analysis, TCR-TCR, TCR-HLA and TCR-CMV co-occurrence was scored with hypergeometric tests, and a repertoire-size bias correction was applied to TCR pairs. False discovery rates were estimated in a later analysis by permuting HLA or CMV assignments 20 times. In a later analysis, co-occurring TCRs were grouped with DBSCAN, and TCRdist sequence similarity was added when clustering was performed within HLA-allele-positive subsets. Co-occurrence clustering excluded repertoires with fewer than 30,000 or more than 120,000 public chains, plus five with anomalous nucleotide sharing. In its TCRdb copy, this immuneACCESS table keeps in-frame sequences only and misses some clones. Where compared with another copy, unresolved V genes explain less than half of these, and the others have no known cause. Clone size and the V and J calls come from that table; the DNA yielded D and trimming. The sample yields roughly 200,000 clones; around 75% were counted once. About 3% of the sample is taken by the ten largest.

This sequence uses TRBV29-1 and TRBJ2-1; a tentative D match to TRBD2 spans 6 bases. The specimen was PBMCs. The TCR originated in a female donor in good health and CMV-seronegative. The sequenced DNA: TGCAGCGTCTATGGAGGGAACCGGTTCAATGAGCAGTTCTTC. This gives the protein CSVYGGNRFNEQFF.